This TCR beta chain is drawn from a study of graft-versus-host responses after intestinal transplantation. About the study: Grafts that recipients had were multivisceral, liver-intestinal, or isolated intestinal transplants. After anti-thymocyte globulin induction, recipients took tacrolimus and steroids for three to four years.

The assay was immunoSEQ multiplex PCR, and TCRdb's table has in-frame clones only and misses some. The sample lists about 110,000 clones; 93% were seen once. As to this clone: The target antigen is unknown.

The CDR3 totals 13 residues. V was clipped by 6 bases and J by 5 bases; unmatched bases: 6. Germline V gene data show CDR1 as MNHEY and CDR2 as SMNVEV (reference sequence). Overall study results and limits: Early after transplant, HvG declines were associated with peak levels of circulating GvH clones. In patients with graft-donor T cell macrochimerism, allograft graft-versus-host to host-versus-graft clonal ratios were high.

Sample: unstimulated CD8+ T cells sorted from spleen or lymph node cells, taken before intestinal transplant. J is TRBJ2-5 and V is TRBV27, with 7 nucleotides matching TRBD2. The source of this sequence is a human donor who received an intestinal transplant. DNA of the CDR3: TGTGCCAGCAGCACGTCCGGGGGGGAGACCCAGTACTTC. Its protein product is CASSTSGGETQYF.